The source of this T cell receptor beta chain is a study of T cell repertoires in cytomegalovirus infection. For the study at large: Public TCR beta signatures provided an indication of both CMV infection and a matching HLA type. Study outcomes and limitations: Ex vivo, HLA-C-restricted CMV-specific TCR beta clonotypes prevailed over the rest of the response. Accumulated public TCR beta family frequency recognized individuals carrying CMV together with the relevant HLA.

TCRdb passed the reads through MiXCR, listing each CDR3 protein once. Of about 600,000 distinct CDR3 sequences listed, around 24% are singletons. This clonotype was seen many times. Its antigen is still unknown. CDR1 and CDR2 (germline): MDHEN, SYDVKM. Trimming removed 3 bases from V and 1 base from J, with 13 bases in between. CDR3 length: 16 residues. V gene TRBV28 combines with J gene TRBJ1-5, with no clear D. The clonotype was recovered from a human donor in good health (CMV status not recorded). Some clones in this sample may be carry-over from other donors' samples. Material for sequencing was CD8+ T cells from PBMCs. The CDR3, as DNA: TGTGCCAGCAGTTTGGATCCTGTTAGGAGCAATCAGCCCCAGCATTTT. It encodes CASSLDPVRSNQPQHF.